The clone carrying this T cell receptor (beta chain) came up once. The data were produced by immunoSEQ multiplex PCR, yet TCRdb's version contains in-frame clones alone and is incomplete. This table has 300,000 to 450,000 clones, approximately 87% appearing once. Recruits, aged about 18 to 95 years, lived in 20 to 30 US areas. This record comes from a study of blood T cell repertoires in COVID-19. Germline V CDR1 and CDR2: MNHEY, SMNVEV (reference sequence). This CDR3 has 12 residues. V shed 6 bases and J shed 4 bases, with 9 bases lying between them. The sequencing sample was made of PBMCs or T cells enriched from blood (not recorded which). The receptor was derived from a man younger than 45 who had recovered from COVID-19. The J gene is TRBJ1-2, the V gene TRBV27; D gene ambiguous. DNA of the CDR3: TGTGCCAGCAGCCCCCTAAGCTATGGCTACACCTTC. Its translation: CASSPLSYGYTF.